This is a list of T cell receptor beta chains from one sample in a study of T-cell reconstitution after alpha-beta-depleted transplantation in children. Via MiXCR, TCRdb re-called the PCR reads, giving one row per CDR3 protein. The repertoire holds approximately 270,000 distinct CDR3 sequences, with more than 8% as singletons. The specimen comprised PBMCs from the stem cell graft donor, sampled from the stem cell graft. Receptors were obtained from a human donor who donated a stem cell graft to a child with SCID. CDR3s include the opening cysteine and the closing phenylalanine or tryptophan. A clone size is listed for some rows: how often the clone was seen (once, few, many), or a class if it is expanded.

many TRBJ2-4 TRBV27 CASATVGLAKNIQYF
- TRBJ1-2 TRBV5-1 CASSLEPASSYGYTF
- TRBJ2-2 TRBV5-1 CASSAGPSPGELFF
- TRBJ2-5 TRBV20-1 CSVGSQETQYF
few TRBJ2-5 TRBV5-1 CASSSGRRTAQETQYF
few TRBJ1-1 TRBV7-8 CASSSVGGTEAFF
few TRBJ2-7 TRBV29-1 CSVENTHSSYEQYF
few TRBJ1-2 TRBV18 CASSRGVKEYDYGYTF
few TRBJ2-7 TRBV10-3 CAISDSGLYEQYF
many TRBJ1-1 TRBV27 CASRFLNTEAFF
- TRBJ2-6 TRBV7-2 CASGQFLPLRANVLTF
- TRBJ2-3 TRBV6-5 CASSSDSGTASYTQYF
- TRBJ2-1 TRBV5-1 CASSPGQGGLDEQFF
once TRBJ2-2 TRBV5-1 CASSSTGTSGVGELFF
few TRBJ2-3 TRBV3-1 CASSQSSIPDTQYF
few TRBJ2-5 TRBV20-1 CSARDWGGNQETQYF
- TRBJ2-2 TRBV7-3 CASSPSSGTGELFF
many TRBJ2-1 TRBV5-1 CASSLGGGDEQFF
many TRBJ1-1 TRBV12-3/TRBV12-4 CASSLAPAMNTEAFF
few TRBJ2-3 TRBV20-1 CSARQGEIDTQFF
few TRBJ2-7 TRBV12-3/TRBV12-4 CASSLVDSYEQYF
many TRBJ1-4 TRBV12-3/TRBV12-4 CASRVANEKLFF
many TRBJ1-1 TRBV6-2/TRBV6-3 CASSPELMNTEAFF
few TRBJ2-7 TRBV7-6 CASSLELGTRQYEQYF
- TRBJ2-1 TRBV10-3 CAIRRQGWNEQFF
- TRBJ2-7 TRBV27 CASSSPPLYEQYF
- TRBJ2-3 TRBV10-3 CAISTAGTDTQYF
many TRBJ2-7 TRBV15 CATSRETQTSYEQYF
- TRBJ1-1 TRBV11-2 CASSTRDRGGENTEAFF
- TRBJ2-7 TRBV12-3/TRBV12-4 CASSFLRQGAYEQYF
- TRBJ2-7 TRBV20-1 CSALPVAGVSYEQYF
- TRBJ1-2 TRBV10-3 CAINEGGLSGYTF
- TRBJ2-7 TRBV29-1 CSVELAGAYEQYF
few TRBJ2-1 TRBV7-3 CASSLQPIPYNEQFF
few TRBJ2-1 TRBV29-1 CSVAPPSSYNEQFF
many TRBJ2-1 TRBV7-3 CASSPQDRTTNEQFF
- TRBJ2-6 TRBV29-1 CSAGQAFSGANVLTF
- TRBJ1-3 TRBV11-2 CASRATAGNTIYF
few TRBJ2-1 TRBV9 CASSVVSGWHEQFF
- TRBJ1-6 TRBV2 CATKGQGGSPLHF
few TRBJ2-3 TRBV20-1 CSARVTERTDTQYF
few TRBJ2-2 TRBV19 CASRQLALGVVNTGELFF
few TRBJ1-2 TRBV25-1 CASSNSGKYYGYTF
- TRBJ2-3 TRBV7-9 CASSLLSGGADTQYF
- TRBJ2-2 TRBV3-1 CASSQDWAGELFF
- TRBJ2-3 TRBV20-1 CSARDPSGSDTQYF
few TRBJ2-4 TRBV15 CATSRENRENIQYF
- TRBJ2-3 TRBV5-4 CASRLTSGGIGDTQYF
few TRBJ2-5 TRBV3-1 CASLLRGQETQYF
few TRBJ1-1 TRBV5-1 CASSSLGHMNTEAFF
many TRBJ2-1 TRBV4-2 CASSLQASFNNEQFF
- TRBJ2-7 TRBV19 CASSTLGRLPSYEQYF
few TRBJ1-2 TRBV5-1 CASRAGEGIKGYTF
- TRBJ2-7 TRBV25-1 CASVNGAYEQYF
once TRBJ2-7 TRBV2 CASSSGLAPYEQYF
many TRBJ2-5 TRBV2 CASSVATQYF
- TRBJ2-3 TRBV20-1 CSASPIPISTDTQYF
few TRBJ2-7 TRBV12-3/TRBV12-4 CASTLGTRNYEQYF
few TRBJ2-7 TRBV5-1 CASSLEAGTGSYEQYF